Presented here are 18 T cell receptor beta chains from one specimen sequenced in a study of blood T cells in healthy people across ages. The authors ran a second PCR of 7 to 11 cycles using a sample-barcoded 5' primer and a J-beta primer mix. TCRdb processed the 5' RACE reads anew with MiXCR; each CDR3 protein has one entry. The sample includes 1.5 million or so distinct CDR3 sequences, approximately 40% of them seen just once. Source material: blood. The receptors stem from a woman younger than 35 in good health.

V gene TRBV5-1 combines with J gene TRBJ2-1, with 7 bases lining up with TRBD1. Trimming at V came to 4 bases and at J to 9 bases, leaving 7 bases not matched to a gene. The CDR3 is 13 residues long. The germline V gene encodes CDR1 SGHRS and CDR2 YFSETQ. CDR3 sequence (DNA): TGCGCCAGCAGCCAACTACAGGGGACTGAGCAGTTCTTC. This translates into CASSQLQGTEQFF.

This clonotype was detected only a few times. The chain joins TRBV3-1 to TRBJ2-4; D unclear. Germline CDR1 and CDR2: LGHDT and YNNKEL (reference sequence). The CDR3 covers 11 residues. Deletions cut 1 base from V and 11 bases from J, with 6 bases between. The CDR3 spells CASSQGLVQYF. CDR3 coding DNA: TGTGCCAGCAGCCAAGGACTCGTTCAGTACTTC.

This clonotype was observed a few times. The CDR3 protein is CSVKRGDRGPGGYTF. The CDR3 DNA sequence: TGCAGCGTGAAAAGGGGGGACAGGGGGCCGGGAGGCTACACCTTC. The chain recombines TRBV29-1 with TRBJ1-2; 12 nucleotides agree with TRBD1. CDR1 is SQVTM and CDR2 is ANQGSEA in the germline V gene. This CDR3 has 15 amino acids. With 6 bases clipped from V and 8 bases from J, the junction kept 13 bases outside the gene matches.

The chain is built from TRBV5-4 and TRBJ1-2; 11 nucleotides line up with TRBD1. V lost 4 bases, J lost 4 bases, and 6 bases stayed unmatched. CDR1 SGHNT and CDR2 YYREEE come from the germline V gene (reference sequence). The CDR3 runs to 15 residues. CDR3 loop: CASSAPGQGGYGYTF. CDR3 DNA sequence: TGTGCCAGCAGCGCACCGGGACAGGGGGGCTATGGCTACACCTTC.

This chain links TRBV20-1 with TRBJ1-4; D is possibly TRBD1 (5 bases). V shed 0 bases and J shed 2 bases, with 10 bases lying between them. Germline V gene lookup returns CDR1 DFQATT and CDR2 SNEGSKA (reference sequence). This CDR3 spans 15 amino acids. CDR3 DNA: TGCAGTGCTAGAGACCAGGGACCCACTAATGAAAAACTGTTTTTT. Translation: CSARDQGPTNEKLFF.

This clonotype has a handful of counts. The chain links TRBV20-1 to TRBJ2-7; either TRBD1 or TRBD2 may fit D (5 bases each). Trimming took 6 bases from V and 1 from J, leaving 13 bases between them. From germline, CDR1 is DFQATT and CDR2 SNEGSKA (reference sequence). The CDR3 covers 13 residues. The CDR3 here is CSAPGRASYEQYF. CDR3 nucleotide sequence: TGCAGTGCGCCGGGGCGGGCATCCTACGAGCAGTACTTC.

The chain recombines TRBV2 with TRBJ2-5; 11 bases match TRBD2. V trimming: 5 bases; J trimming: 11 bases; junction bases outside the gene matches: 16. The CDR3 runs to 16 residues. In germline, CDR1 is SNHLY, CDR2 FYNNEI. This chain's CDR3 is CASSTSGGESYNEQYF. DNA of the CDR3: TGTGCCAGCAGTACTAGCGGGGGAGAGTCCTACAATGAGCAGTACTTC.

This chain links TRBV15 with TRBJ2-6; D remains unclear. Per germline, CDR1 LNHNV and CDR2 YYDKDF (reference sequence). The length of the CDR3 is 14 residues. Trimming shortened V by 1 base and J by 6 bases, and 7 bases separated the two germline ends. CDR3 residues: CATSRVREANVLTF. Written as DNA, the CDR3 is TGTGCCACCAGCAGAGTCCGTGAGGCCAACGTCCTGACTTTC.

This chain joins TRBV25-1 and TRBJ2-7; 7 positions agree with TRBD2. Germline CDR1 reads MGHDK; CDR2 reads SYGVNS. The CDR3 consists of 13 residues. J gave up 3 bases and V 4 bases, and 3 bases lay outside the gene matches. The CDR3 protein is CASSASGVYEQYF. The CDR3 DNA reads as TGTGCCAGCAGTGCCAGCGGGGTCTACGAGCAGTACTTC.

Concerning this clonotype: The junction departs from germline at one end; a sequencing error may be responsible. For the CDR3, the DNA is TGTGCCAGCAGTGGTCCTAGCCAGATGTTAAAAAACAGTCAGTACTTC. Encoded protein: CASSGPSQMLKNSQYF. The chain joins TRBV2 to TRBJ2-4; D is possibly TRBD2 (5 bases). CDR3 length equals 16 residues. Germline V lookup: CDR1 SNHLY, CDR2 FYNNEI.

This clonotype was recorded once. The chain couples TRBV20-1 to TRBJ2-2, with 10 bases matching TRBD1. From germline, CDR1 is DFQATT and CDR2 SNEGSKA (reference sequence). V shed 2 bases, J shed 3 bases, and the junction held 6 bases outside the gene matches. The CDR3 length is 16 residues. The CDR3 bases are TGCAGTGCTAGAAGGGCCGGGACAGGGGACACCGGGGAGCTGTTTTTT. It is translated as CSARRAGTGDTGELFF.

The rearrangement links TRBV20-1 to TRBJ2-7; D may be TRBD2 (10 bases). The germline V gene has CDR1 DFQATT and CDR2 SNEGSKA (reference sequence). V lost 6 bases and J 3 bases, leaving 36 bases between the germline ends. This CDR3 comprises 20 residues. The CDR3 nucleotides read TGCAGTGCCATATTCCCCCCCGGACAGGGGTGGTTAGCGGGAGGCTACGAGCAGTACTTC. Residues: CSAIFPPGQGWLAGGYEQYF.

Concerning this clonotype itself: One junction end disagrees with the germline gene, perhaps due to a read error. J is TRBJ2-1 and V is TRBV20-1; the D gene is possibly TRBD2 (7 bases). CDR1 DFQATT and CDR2 SNEGSKA come from the germline V gene (reference sequence). The CDR3 loop spans 17 amino acids. In DNA, the CDR3 is TGCAGTCCTAGAAATCTAGGGGGGGCACATTCCTACAATGAGCAGTTCTTC. Protein: CSPRNLGGAHSYNEQFF.

V and J are TRBV5-4 and TRBJ2-7, with no clear D. This CDR3 is 14 amino acids long. Germline lookup yields CDR1 SGHNT and CDR2 YYREEE (reference sequence). V was pared by 0 bases and J by 5 bases, with 12 bases between. CDR3 in amino acids: CASSLEGSPNEQYF. The DNA of the CDR3 is TGTGCCAGCAGCTTGGAGGGCAGTCCGAACGAGCAGTACTTC.

The CDR3 DNA reads TGTGCCAGCAGATACCGACTAGCGGCCACAGATACGCAGTATTTT. Residues: CASRYRLAATDTQYF. This chain joins TRBV6-5 and TRBJ2-3, with 9 bases identical to TRBD2. The CDR3 loop spans 15 amino acids. Looked up from germline, CDR1 is MNHEY and CDR2 is SVGAGI. The trim removed 6 bases at V and 2 bases at J, leaving 6 bases unmatched.

This clonotype has a handful of counts. The V gene is TRBV2, the J gene TRBJ2-2, with TRBD1 as a possible D gene (6 bases). The V gene lost 6 bases and the J gene lost 7 bases, with 12 bases spanning the gap. The CDR3 is 13 amino acids. Germline V gene data show CDR1 as SNHLY and CDR2 as FYNNEI. DNA of the CDR3: TGTGCCAGCAGGAATGAACAGGGCGGGGAGCTGTTTTTT. Translated: CASRNEQGGELFF.

The chain couples TRBV7-2 to TRBJ2-1, with a tentative D call TRBD2 (6 bases). With the DNA end fitting TRBJ2-7 better, the J assignment may be wrong. Germline assignment: CDR1 SGHTA and CDR2 FQGNSA. The CDR3 loop spans 16 amino acids. The DNA of the CDR3 is TGTGCCAGCAGCTTAGTAGGCGGGATGGCCGACAATGAGCAGTACTTC. Amino acids: CASSLVGGMADNEQYF.

The gene calls are TRBV5-5 and TRBJ2-1; D may correspond to TRBD1 or TRBD2 (5 bases each). This CDR3 contains 14 residues. Looked up from germline, CDR1 is SGHKS and CDR2 is YYEKEE (reference sequence). V lost 3 bases, J lost 8 bases, and 15 bases lay in between. CDR3 protein: CASSWDLLGDEQFF. For the CDR3, the DNA is TGTGCCAGCAGCTGGGACCTTCTGGGGGATGAGCAGTTCTTC.